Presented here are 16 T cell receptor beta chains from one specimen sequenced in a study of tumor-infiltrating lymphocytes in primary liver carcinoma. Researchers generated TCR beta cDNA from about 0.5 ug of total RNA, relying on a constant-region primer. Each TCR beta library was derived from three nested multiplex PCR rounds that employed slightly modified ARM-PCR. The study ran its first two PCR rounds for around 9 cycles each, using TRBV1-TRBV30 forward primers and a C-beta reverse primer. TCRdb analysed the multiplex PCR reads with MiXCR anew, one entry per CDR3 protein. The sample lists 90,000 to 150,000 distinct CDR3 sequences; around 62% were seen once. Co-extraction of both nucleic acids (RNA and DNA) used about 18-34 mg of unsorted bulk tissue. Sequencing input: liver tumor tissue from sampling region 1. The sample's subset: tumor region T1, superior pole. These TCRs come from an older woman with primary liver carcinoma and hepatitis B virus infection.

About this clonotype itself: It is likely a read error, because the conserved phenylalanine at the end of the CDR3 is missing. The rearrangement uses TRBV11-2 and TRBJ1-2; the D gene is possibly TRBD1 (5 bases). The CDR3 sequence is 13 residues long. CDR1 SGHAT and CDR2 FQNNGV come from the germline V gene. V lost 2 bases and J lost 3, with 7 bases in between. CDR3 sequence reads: CASSLQGDYGYTL. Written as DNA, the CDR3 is TGTGCCAGCAGCTTACAAGGGGACTATGGCTACACCTTG.

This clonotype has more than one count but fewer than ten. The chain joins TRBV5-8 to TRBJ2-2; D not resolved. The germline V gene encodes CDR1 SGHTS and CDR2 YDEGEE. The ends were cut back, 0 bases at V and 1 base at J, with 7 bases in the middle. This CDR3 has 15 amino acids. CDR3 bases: TGTGCCAGCAGCTTGGTATTCCTGAACACCGGGGAGCTGTTTTTT. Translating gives CASSLVFLNTGELFF.

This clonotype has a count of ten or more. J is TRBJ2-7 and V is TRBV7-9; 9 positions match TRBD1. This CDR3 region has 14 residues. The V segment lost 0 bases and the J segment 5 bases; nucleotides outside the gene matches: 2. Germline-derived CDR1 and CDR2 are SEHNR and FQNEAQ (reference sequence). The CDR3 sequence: CASSLARDRDEQYF. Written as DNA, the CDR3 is TGTGCCAGCAGCTTAGCGCGGGACAGGGACGAGCAGTACTTC.

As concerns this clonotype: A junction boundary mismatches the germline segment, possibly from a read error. The CDR3 loop reads CAISLEGTGSCEQYF. Written as DNA, the CDR3 is TGTGCCATCAGTTTAGAAGGGACGGGCTCCTGCGAGCAGTACTTC. The chain combines TRBV6-1 with TRBJ2-7, with D possibly called TRBD1 or TRBD2 (5 bases each). The CDR3 contains 15 residues. Per the germline V gene, CDR1 is MNHNS and CDR2 is SASEGT.

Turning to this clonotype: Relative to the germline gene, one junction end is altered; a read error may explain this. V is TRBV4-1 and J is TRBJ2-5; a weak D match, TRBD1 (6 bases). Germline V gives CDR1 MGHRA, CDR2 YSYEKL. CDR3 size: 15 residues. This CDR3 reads CVSSQPSYGQETQYF. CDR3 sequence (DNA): TGCGTCAGCAGCCAACCTAGCTACGGACAGGAGACCCAGTACTTC.

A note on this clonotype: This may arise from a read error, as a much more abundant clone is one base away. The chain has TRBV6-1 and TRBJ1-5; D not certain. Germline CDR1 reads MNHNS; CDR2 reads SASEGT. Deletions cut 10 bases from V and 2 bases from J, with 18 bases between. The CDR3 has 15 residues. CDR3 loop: CATCPVPPGNQPQHF. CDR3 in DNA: TGTGCCACCTGCCCGGTCCCGCCGGGCAATCAGCCCCAGCATTTT.

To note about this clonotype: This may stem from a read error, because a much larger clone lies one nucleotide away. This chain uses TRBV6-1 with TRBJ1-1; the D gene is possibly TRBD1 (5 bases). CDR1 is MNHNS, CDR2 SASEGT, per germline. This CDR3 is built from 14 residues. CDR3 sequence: CAGRGVGSVPEAFF. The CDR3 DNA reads TGTGCCGGCAGAGGGGTTGGGTCCGTCCCTGAAGCTTTCTTT.

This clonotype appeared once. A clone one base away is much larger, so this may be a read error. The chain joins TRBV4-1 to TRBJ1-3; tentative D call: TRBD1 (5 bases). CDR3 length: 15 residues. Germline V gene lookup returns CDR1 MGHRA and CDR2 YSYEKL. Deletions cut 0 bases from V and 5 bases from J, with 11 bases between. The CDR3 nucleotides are TGCGCCAGCAGCCAAGATCGGGGGTTCAGAAACACCATATATTTT. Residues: CASSQDRGFRNTIYF.

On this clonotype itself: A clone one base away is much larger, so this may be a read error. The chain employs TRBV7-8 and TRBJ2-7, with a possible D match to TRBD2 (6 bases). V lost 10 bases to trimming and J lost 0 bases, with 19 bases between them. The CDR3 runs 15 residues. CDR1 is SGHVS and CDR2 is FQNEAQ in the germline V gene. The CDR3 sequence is CATILLGGPSYEQYF. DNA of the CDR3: TGTGCCACCATCCTTCTGGGAGGTCCCTCCTACGAGCAGTACTTC.

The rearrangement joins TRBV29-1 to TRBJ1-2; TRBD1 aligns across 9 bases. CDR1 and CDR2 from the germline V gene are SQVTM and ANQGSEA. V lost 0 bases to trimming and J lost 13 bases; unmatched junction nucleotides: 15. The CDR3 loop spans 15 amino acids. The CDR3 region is CSVEDPDRGGYDCTF. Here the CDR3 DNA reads TGCAGCGTTGAAGATCCAGACAGGGGGGGCTATGACTGCACCTTC.

The CDR3 loop is CSALQFGEQYF. DNA of the CDR3: TGCAGTGCGCTACAGTTTGGCGAGCAGTACTTC. This chain connects TRBV20-1 to TRBJ2-7; no firm D call. CDR1 is DFQATT, CDR2 SNEGSKA, per germline (reference sequence). Trimming shortened V by 6 bases and J by 6 bases, and 12 bases separated the two germline ends. CDR3 size: 11 residues.

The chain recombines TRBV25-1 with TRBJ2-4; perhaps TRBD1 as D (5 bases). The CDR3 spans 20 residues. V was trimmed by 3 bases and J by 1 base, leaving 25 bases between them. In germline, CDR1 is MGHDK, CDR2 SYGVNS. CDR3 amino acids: CASSDQTGDSKYIAKNIQYF. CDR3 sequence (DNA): TGTGCCAGCAGTGACCAGACTGGAGACAGCAAGTATATTGCCAAAAACATTCAGTACTTC.

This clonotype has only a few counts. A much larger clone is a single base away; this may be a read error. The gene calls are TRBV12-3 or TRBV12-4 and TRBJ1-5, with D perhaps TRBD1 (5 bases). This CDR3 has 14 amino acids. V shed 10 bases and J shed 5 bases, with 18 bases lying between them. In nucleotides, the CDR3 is TGTGCCATCAGGCCACCAGGGACGGATCAGCCCCAGCATTTT. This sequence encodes CAIRPPGTDQPQHF.

Here the CDR3 reads CASSLYTKKETQYF. CDR3 bases: TGTGCCAGCAGCCTGTACACCAAAAAAGAGACCCAGTACTTC. V usage is TRBV5-6 and J usage is TRBJ2-5; D uncertain. The CDR3 runs 14 residues. The germline V gene encodes CDR1 SGHDT and CDR2 YYEEEE. V was cut by 4 bases and J by 3 bases, with 13 bases left in between.

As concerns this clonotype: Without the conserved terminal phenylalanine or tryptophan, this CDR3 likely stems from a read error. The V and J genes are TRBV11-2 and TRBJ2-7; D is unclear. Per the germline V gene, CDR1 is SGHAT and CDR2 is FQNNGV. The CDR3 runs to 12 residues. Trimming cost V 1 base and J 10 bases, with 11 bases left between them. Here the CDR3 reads CASSLASVSQYL. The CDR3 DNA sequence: TGTGCCAGCAGCTTAGCAAGCGTGAGTCAGTACTTA.

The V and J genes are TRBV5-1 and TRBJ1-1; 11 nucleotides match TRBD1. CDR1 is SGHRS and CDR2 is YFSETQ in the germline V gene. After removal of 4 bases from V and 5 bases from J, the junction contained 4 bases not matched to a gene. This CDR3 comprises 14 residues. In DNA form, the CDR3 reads TGCGCCAGCAGCGGCGGGACAGGGGGAACTGAAGCTTTCTTT. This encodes CASSGGTGGTEAFF.